The entry below gives a single TCR beta chain sequence along with its context. Its antigen is not known. This record comes from a study of beta chain features in type 1 diabetes. The CDR3 is 14 amino acids. Trimming cost V 6 bases and J 0 bases, with 9 bases left between them. The germline V gene has CDR1 LNHNV and CDR2 YYDKDF (reference sequence). Stem cell-like memory, regulatory, central memory and naive CD4+ cells were sorted via CD45RO/CCR7/CD25/CD127/CD95/CD27. The study reverse transcribed the entire isolated RNA, so it sequenced expressed TCRB transcripts. Naive, central memory and regulatory T cell samples produced a mean of about 4 million reads. Repertoires were generated with immunoSEQ multiplex PCR, while TCRdb's copy carries only in-frame clones and drops some. The table lists over 150,000 clones, about 8.5% of them singletons. Findings and caveats of the study: A moderate, significant TCRB CDR3 shortening appeared in type 1 diabetes across four CD4+ subsets. Researchers reported that naive, central memory and Treg TCRB repertoires appeared more similar in patients than in healthy donors.

The chain employs TRBV15 and TRBJ1-3, with TRBD1 as a possible D gene (6 bases). This sequence originates from a man aged 18 to 30 in good health. Sequencing was done on a sample of central memory CD4+ T cells from blood. CDR3 sequence reads: CATRNRVSGNTIYF. For the CDR3, the DNA is TGTGCCACCAGAAACAGGGTCTCTGGAAACACCATATATTTT.